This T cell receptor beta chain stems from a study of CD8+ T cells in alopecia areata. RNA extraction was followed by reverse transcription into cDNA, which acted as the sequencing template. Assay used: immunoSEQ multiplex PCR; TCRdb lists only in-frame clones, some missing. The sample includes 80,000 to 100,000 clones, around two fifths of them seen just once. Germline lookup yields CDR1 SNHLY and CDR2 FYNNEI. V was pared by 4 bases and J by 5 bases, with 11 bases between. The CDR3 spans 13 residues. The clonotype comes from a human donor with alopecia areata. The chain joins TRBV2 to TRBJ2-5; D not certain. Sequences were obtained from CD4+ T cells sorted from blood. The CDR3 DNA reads TGTGCCAGCAGTGTGGAGTTCCGGGAGACCCAGTACTTC. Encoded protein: CASSVEFRETQYF.